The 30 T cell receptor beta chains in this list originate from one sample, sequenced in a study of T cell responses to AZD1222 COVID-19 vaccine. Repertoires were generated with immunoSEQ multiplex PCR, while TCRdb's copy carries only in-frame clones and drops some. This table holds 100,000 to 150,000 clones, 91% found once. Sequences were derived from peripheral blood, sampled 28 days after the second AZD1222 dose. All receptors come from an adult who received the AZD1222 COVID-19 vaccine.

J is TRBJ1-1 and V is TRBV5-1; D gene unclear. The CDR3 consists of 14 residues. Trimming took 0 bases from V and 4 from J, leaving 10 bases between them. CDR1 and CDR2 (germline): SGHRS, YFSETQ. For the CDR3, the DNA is TGCGCCAGCAGCTTGGTCACTCAAAGCACTGAAGCTTTCTTT. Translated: CASSLVTQSTEAFF.

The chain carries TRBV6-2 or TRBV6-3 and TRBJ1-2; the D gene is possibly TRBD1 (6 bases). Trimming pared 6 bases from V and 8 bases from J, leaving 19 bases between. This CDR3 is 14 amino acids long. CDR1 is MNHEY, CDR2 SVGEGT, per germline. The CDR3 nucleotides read TGTGCCAGCAGCCCCTCTTTAGGGGGTCGGGGCTACACCTTC. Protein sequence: CASSPSLGGRGYTF.

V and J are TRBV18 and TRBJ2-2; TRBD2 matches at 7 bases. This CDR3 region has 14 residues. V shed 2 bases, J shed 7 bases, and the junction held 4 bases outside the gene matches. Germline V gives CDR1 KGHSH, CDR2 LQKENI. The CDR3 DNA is TGTGCCAGCTCACCAGGTCTAGCGGACGGGGAGCTGTTTTTT. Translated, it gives CASSPGLADGELFF.

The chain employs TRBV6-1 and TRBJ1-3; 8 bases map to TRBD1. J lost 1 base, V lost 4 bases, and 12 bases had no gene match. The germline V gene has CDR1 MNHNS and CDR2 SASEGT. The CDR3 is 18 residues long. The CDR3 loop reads CASSAKKGQVSSGNTIYF. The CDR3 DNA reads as TGTGCCAGCAGTGCAAAGAAGGGACAGGTGTCTTCTGGAAACACCATATATTTT.

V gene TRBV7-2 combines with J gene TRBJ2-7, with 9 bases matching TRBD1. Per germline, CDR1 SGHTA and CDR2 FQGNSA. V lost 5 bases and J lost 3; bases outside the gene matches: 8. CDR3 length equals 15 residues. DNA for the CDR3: TGTGCCAGCAGCCCAGGACAGGGGATGTTCTACGAGCAGTACGTC. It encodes CASSPGQGMFYEQYV.

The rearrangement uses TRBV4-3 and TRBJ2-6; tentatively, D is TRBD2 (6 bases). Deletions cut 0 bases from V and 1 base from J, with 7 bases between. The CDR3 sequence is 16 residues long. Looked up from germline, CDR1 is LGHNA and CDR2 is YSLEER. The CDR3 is CASSQDGTSGANVLTF. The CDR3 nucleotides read TGCGCCAGCAGCCAAGATGGGACTTCTGGGGCCAACGTCCTGACTTTC.

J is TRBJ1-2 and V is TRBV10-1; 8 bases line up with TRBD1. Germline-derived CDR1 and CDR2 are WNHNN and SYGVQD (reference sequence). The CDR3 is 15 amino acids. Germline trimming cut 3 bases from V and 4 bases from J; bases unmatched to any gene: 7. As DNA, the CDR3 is TGCGCCAGCAGTGAAGGGACAGGCGATTTCTATGGCTACACCTTC. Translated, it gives CASSEGTGDFYGYTF.

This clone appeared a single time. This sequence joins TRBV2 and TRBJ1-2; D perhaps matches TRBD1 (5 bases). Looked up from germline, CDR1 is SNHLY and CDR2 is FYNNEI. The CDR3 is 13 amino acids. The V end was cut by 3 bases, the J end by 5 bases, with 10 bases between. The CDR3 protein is CASSDSGLYGYTF. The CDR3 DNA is TGTGCCAGCAGTGATTCAGGGTTGTATGGCTACACCTTC. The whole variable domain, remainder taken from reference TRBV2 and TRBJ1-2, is EPEVTQTPSHQVTQMGQEVILRCVPISNHLYFYWYRQILGQKVEFLVSFYNNEISEKSEIFDDQFSVERPDGSNFTLKIRSTKLEDSAMYFCASSDSGLYGYTFGSGTRLTVV.

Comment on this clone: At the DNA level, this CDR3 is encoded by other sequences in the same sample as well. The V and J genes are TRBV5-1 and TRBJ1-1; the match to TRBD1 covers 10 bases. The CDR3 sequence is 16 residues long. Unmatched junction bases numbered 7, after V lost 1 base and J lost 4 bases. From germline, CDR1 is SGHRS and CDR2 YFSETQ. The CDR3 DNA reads TGCGCCAGCAGCTTGACCCCCGGACAGGGGGGCACTGAAGCTTTCTTT. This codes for CASSLTPGQGGTEAFF.

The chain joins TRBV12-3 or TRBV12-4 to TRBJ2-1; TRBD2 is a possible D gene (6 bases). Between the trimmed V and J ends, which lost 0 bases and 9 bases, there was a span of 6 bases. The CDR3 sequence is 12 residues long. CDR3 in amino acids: CASSLAGGEQFF. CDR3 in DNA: TGTGCCAGCAGTTTAGCCGGGGGTGAGCAGTTCTTC.

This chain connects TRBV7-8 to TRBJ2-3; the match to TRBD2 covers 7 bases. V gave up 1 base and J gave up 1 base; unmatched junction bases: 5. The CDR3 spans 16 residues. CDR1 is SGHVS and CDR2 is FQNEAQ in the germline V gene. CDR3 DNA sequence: TGTGCCAGCAGCTTAGACGGGGGGTCTCGCACAGATACGCAGTATTTT. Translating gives CASSLDGGSRTDTQYF.

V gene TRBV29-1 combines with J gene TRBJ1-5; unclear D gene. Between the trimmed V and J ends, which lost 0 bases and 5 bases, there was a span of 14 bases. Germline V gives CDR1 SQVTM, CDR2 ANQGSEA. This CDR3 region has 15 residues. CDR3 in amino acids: CSVEDGAAGDQPQHF. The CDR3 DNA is TGCAGCGTTGAAGATGGCGCGGCAGGTGATCAGCCCCAGCATTTT.

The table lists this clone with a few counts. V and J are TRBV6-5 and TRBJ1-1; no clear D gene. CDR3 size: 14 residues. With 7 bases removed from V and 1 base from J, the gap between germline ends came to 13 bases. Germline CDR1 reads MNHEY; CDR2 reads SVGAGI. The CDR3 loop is CASKNRNTNTEAFF. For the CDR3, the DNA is TGTGCCAGCAAAAACAGAAATACGAACACTGAAGCTTTCTTT.

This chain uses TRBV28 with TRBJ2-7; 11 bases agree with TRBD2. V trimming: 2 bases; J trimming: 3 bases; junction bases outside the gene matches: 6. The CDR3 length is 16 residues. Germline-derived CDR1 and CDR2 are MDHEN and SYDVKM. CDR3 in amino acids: CASSLMGTSGNYEQYF. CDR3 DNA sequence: TGTGCCAGCAGTTTAATGGGGACTAGCGGCAACTACGAGCAGTACTTC.

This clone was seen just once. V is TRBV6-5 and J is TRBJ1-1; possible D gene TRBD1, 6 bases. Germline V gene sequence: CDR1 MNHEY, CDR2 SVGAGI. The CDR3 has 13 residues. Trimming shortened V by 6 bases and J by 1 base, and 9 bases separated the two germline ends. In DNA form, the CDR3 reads TGTGCCAGCAGCGGGACAAAGAACACTGAAGCTTTCTTT. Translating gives CASSGTKNTEAFF.

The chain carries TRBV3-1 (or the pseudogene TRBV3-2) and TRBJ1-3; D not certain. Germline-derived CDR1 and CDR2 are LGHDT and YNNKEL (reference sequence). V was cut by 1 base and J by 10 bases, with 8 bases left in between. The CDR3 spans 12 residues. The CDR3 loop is CASSQAGGTIYF. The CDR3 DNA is TGTGCCAGCAGCCAAGCGGGTGGGACCATATATTTT.

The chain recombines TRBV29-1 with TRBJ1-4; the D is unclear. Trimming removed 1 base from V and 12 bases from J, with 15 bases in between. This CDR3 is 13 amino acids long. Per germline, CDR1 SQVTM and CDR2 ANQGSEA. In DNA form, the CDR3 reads TGCAGCGTTGAAGGGCAAATTGGCGGGGAACTGTTTTTT. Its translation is CSVEGQIGGELFF.

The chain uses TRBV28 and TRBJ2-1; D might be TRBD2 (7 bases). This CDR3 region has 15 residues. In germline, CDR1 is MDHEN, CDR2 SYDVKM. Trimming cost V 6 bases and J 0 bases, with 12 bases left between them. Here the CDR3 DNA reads TGTGCCAGCAGCACGGGGGGCCTCTCCTACAATGAGCAGTTCTTC. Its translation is CASSTGGLSYNEQFF.

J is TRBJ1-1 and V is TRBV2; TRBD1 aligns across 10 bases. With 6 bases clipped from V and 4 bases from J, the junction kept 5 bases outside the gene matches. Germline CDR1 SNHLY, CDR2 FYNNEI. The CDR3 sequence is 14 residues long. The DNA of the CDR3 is TGTGCCAGCAGAGGGACAGGGGAGAGCACTGAAGCTTTCTTT. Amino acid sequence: CASRGTGESTEAFF.

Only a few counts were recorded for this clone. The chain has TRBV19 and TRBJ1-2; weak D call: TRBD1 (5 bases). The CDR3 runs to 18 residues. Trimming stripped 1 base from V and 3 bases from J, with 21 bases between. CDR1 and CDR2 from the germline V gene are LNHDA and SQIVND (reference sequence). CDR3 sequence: CASSIVSGTGRKYYGYTF. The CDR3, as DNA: TGTGCCAGTAGTATAGTCTCCGGGACGGGAAGAAAATACTATGGCTACACCTTC.

In DNA form, the CDR3 reads TGTGCCAGCAGCCCCGGAGCAGGGGTTGGGAGCACTGAAGCTTTCTTT. Translation gives CASSPGAGVGSTEAFF. The V call is TRBV7-9, the J call TRBJ1-1; perhaps TRBD1 as D (6 bases). Germline V gene data show CDR1 as SEHNR and CDR2 as FQNEAQ (reference sequence). This CDR3 spans 16 amino acids. Trimming stripped 5 bases from V and 4 bases from J, with 20 bases between.

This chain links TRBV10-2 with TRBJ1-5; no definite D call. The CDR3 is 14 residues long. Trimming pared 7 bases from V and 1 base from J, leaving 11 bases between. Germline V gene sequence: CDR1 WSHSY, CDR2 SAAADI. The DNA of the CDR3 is TGCGCCAGCACGGCCCTTGGGAGCAATCAGCCCCAGCATTTT. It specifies CASTALGSNQPQHF.

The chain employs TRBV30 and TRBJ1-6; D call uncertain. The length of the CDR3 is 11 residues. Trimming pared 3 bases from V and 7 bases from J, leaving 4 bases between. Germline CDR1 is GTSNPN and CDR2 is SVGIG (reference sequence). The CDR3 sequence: CAWRENSPLHF. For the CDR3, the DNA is TGTGCCTGGAGAGAGAATTCACCCCTCCACTTT.

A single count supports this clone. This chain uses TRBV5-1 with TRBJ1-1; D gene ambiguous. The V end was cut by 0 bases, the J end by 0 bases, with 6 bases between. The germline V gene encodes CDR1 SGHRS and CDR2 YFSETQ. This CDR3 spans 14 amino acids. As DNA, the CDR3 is TGCGCCAGCAGCTTGGAGCACATGAACACTGAAGCTTTCTTT. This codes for CASSLEHMNTEAFF.

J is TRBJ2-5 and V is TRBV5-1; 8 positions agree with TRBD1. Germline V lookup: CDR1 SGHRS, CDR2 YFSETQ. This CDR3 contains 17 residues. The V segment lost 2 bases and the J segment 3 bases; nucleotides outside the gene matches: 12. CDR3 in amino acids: CASSFQQGARSKETQYF. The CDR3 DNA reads TGCGCCAGCAGCTTTCAGCAGGGGGCTCGTAGTAAAGAGACCCAGTACTTC.

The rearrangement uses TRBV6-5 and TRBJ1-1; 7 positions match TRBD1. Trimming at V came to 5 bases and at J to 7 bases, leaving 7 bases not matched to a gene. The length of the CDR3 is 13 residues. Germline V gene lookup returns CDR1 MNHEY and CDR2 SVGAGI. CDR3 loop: CASSSSGGIEAFF. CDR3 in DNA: TGTGCCAGCAGTAGTTCAGGGGGAATTGAAGCTTTCTTT.

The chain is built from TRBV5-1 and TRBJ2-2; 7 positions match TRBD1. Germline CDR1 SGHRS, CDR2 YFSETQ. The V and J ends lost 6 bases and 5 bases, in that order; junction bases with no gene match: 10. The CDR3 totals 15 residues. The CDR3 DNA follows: TGCGCCAGCAACCCACAGGGGTACGGGACCGGGGAGCTGTTTTTT. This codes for CASNPQGYGTGELFF.

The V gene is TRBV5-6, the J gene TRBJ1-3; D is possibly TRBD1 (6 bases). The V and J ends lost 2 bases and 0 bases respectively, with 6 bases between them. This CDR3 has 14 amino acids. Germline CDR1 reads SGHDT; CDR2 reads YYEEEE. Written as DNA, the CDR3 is TGTGCCAGCAGCTTAGGGGGCTCTGGAAACACCATATATTTT. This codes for CASSLGGSGNTIYF.

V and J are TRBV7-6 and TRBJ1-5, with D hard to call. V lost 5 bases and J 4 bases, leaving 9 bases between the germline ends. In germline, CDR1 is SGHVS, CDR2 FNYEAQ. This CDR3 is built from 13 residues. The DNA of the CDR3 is TGTGCCAGCAGCCCTATGGGAAATCAGCCCCAGCATTTT. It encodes CASSPMGNQPQHF.

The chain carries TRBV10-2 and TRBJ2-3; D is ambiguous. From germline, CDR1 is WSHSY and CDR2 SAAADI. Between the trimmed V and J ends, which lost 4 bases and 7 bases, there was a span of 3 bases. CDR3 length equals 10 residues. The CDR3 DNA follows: TGCGCCAGCAGTGGTTATACGCAGTATTTT. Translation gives CASSGYTQYF.